This T cell receptor (beta chain) was obtained from a study of T cell changes during pregnancy in multiple sclerosis. Produced via immunoSEQ multiplex PCR; TCRdb's table is partial and in-frame only. The data hold about 92,000 clones, with roughly nine tenths observed a single time. This CDR3 comprises 15 residues. CDR1 is SGHRS, CDR2 YFSETQ, per germline. V shed 2 bases, J shed 5 bases, and the junction held 6 bases outside the gene matches. V gene TRBV5-1 combines with J gene TRBJ2-7; 11 bases map to TRBD1. This clonotype originated in a female donor with multiple sclerosis, enrolled in a pregnancy study. The specimen comprised peripheral blood, sampled in the first trimester of pregnancy. CDR3 nucleotide sequence: TGCGCCAGCAGCTTCCGGGGACAGGGGGGCCACGAGCAGTACTTC. Residues: CASSFRGQGGHEQYF.